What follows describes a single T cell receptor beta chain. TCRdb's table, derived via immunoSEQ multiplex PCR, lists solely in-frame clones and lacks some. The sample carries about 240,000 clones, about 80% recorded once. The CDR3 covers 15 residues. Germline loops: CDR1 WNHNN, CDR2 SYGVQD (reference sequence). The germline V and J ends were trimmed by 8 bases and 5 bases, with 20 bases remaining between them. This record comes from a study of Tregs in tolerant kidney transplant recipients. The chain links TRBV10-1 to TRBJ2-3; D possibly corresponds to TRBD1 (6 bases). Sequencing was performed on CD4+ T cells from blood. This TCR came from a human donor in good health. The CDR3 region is CASQPQWAGEDTQYF. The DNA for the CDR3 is TGCGCCAGCCAACCCCAATGGGCAGGGGAAGATACGCAGTATTTT.